This T cell receptor (beta chain) is from a study of T-cell memory formation after mild COVID-19. On this clonotype: Its matching antigen is unknown.

CDR1 and CDR2 (germline): DFQATT, SNEGSKA (reference sequence). The CDR3 runs 15 residues. After removal of 1 base from V and 3 bases from J, the junction contained 6 bases not matched to a gene. With constant-segment primers, 5'RACE yielded cDNA libraries of TCR alpha and TCR beta that carried sample barcodes and UMIs. TCRdb ran MiXCR on the 5' RACE reads and lists one entry per CDR3 protein. The sample holds a few hundred thousand distinct CDR3 sequences, roughly a fifth seen once. Study results and caveats: Pre-infection memory harbored some responding clones, suggesting cross-reactive memory joined. Clones which contracted sat mainly in CM and EM if CD4+, and in EMRA if CD8+. Among clones peaking at day 37 in the second wave, SARS-CoV-2 specificity remained unconfirmed.

The V and J genes are TRBV20-1 and TRBJ2-5, with TRBD1 identical over 9 bases. The TCR sequence derives from a young man who had mild COVID-19 (a few samples of this study predate the infection). Cell type and time point are not known. The sequencing sample was made of PBMCs or a T cell subset sorted from them (not recorded which). Here the CDR3 reads CSARVPGTGKETQYF. The CDR3 DNA sequence: TGCAGTGCTAGAGTCCCCGGGACAGGGAAAGAGACCCAGTACTTC.